This entry lists 27 T cell receptor beta chains sequenced from one sample in a study of blood T cells in healthy people across ages. The second PCR ran roughly 7 to 11 cycles with a sample-barcoded 5' primer and J-beta primers. MiXCR, applied by TCRdb to the 5' RACE reads, yields one record per CDR3 protein. In the table there are roughly 2 million distinct CDR3 sequences, roughly 52% of which are singletons. Sequencing used blood. Every receptor here comes from a woman aged 35 to 49 in good health.

The chain has TRBV7-9 and TRBJ2-5, with 11 bases lining up with TRBD2. The CDR3 runs to 15 residues. The trim removed 8 bases at V and 5 bases at J, leaving 10 bases unmatched. Germline CDR1 reads SEHNR; CDR2 reads FQNEAQ (reference sequence). This CDR3 reads CASRRLAGIGETQYF. The CDR3 DNA reads TGTGCCAGCCGCAGACTAGCGGGGATCGGGGAGACCCAGTACTTC.

The gene calls are TRBV20-1 and TRBJ2-5, with D possibly matching TRBD2 (5 bases). Trimming stripped 2 bases from V and 5 bases from J, with 24 bases between. Germline V gives CDR1 DFQATT, CDR2 SNEGSKA (reference sequence). The CDR3 covers 17 residues. Here the CDR3 reads CSARSPTVTMIWETQYF. The CDR3, as DNA: TGCAGTGCTAGAAGCCCCACCGTGACTATGATCTGGGAGACCCAGTACTTC.

The genes are TRBV7-2 and TRBJ1-5, with D possibly matching TRBD1 (6 bases). The CDR3 is 17 residues long. Trimming pared 3 bases from V and 1 base from J, leaving 16 bases between. Germline CDR1 reads SGHTA; CDR2 reads FQGNSA. The CDR3 loop is CASSFLRGGASNQPQHF. CDR3 coding DNA: TGTGCCAGCAGCTTCCTACGGGGGGGGGCGAGCAATCAGCCCCAGCATTTT. The whole variable domain, filled in from reference TRBV7-2 and TRBJ1-5, reads GAGVSQSPSNKVTEKGKDVELRCDPISGHTALYWYRQSLGQGLEFLIYFQGNSAPDKSGLPSDRFSAERTGGSVSTLTIQRTQQEDSAVYLCASSFLRGGASNQPQHFGDGTRLSIL.

The chain carries TRBV20-1 and TRBJ2-5; 8 nucleotides align to TRBD1. Germline V CDR1 and CDR2: DFQATT, SNEGSKA (reference sequence). The junction had 8 bases not matched to a gene; V was cut back by 6 bases and J by 2 bases. The CDR3 is 14 residues long. The chain's CDR3 is CSAARTGLQETQYF. In DNA form, the CDR3 reads TGCAGTGCAGCAAGGACAGGGTTACAAGAGACCCAGTACTTC.

This clonotype was detected only a few times. V and J are TRBV28 and TRBJ2-1; D is unresolved. V was trimmed by 4 bases and J by 4 bases, leaving 14 bases between them. The CDR3 length is 15 residues. Germline V gene sequence: CDR1 MDHEN, CDR2 SYDVKM. The CDR3 DNA reads TGTGCCAGCAGTTCTATAGCAAAAAGTTACAATGAGCAGTTCTTC. Protein: CASSSIAKSYNEQFF.

This chain links TRBV29-1 with TRBJ2-3; 13 bases fit TRBD2. This CDR3 comprises 23 residues. Losses at the gene ends were 3 bases for V and 2 bases for J; bases not matched to a gene: 26. CDR1 and CDR2 from the germline V gene are SQVTM and ANQGSEA. The CDR3 DNA reads TGCAGCGTTGATGGGATCTTGGAGCCTGGACGGAGGACTAGCGGGGGTACCACAGATACGCAGTATTTT. Residues: CSVDGILEPGRRTSGGTTDTQYF.

This clonotype was picked up a small number of times. The chain recombines TRBV7-2 with TRBJ2-7; D is unclear. Per germline, CDR1 SGHTA and CDR2 FQGNSA. CDR3 length: 12 residues. V was trimmed by 1 base and J by 6 bases, leaving 7 bases between them. CDR3 protein: CASSLVGCEQYF. CDR3 coding DNA: TGTGCCAGCAGCTTAGTGGGGTGCGAGCAGTACTTC.

The V gene is TRBV2, the J gene TRBJ2-5, with 14 bases lining up with TRBD2. V shed 6 bases, J shed 4 bases, and the junction held 7 bases outside the gene matches. The CDR3 is 16 residues long. Germline lookup yields CDR1 SNHLY and CDR2 FYNNEI. For the CDR3, the DNA is TGTGCCAGCAGAGCAACCGGGACTAGCGGGGGAGAGACCCAGTACTTC. Its protein is CASRATGTSGGETQYF. The variable domain in full, completed from reference TRBV2 and TRBJ2-5, reads EPEVTQTPSHQVTQMGQEVILRCVPISNHLYFYWYRQILGQKVEFLVSFYNNEISEKSEIFDDQFSVERPDGSNFTLKIRSTKLEDSAMYFCASRATGTSGGETQYFGPGTRLLVL.

This clonotype was observed a handful of times. The chain combines TRBV7-8 with TRBJ2-3; unclear D gene. The germline CDR1 and CDR2 sequences are SGHVS and FQNEAQ. The length of the CDR3 is 15 residues. V was clipped by 1 base and J by 6 bases, with 14 bases between them. CDR3 in amino acids: CASSLEDPFRDTQYF. CDR3 in DNA: TGTGCCAGCAGCTTAGAGGACCCCTTTAGGGATACGCAGTATTTT.

The rearrangement links TRBV7-6 to TRBJ2-3, with D uncertain. Germline assignment: CDR1 SGHVS and CDR2 FNYEAQ. Trimming removed 2 bases from V and 7 bases from J, with 10 bases in between. CDR3 size: 13 residues. The CDR3 nucleotides read TGTGCCAGCAGCTTAAATTATGGAAATACGCAGTATTTT. This encodes CASSLNYGNTQYF.

In its sample, this clonotype was seen many times. The rearrangement uses TRBV12-3 or TRBV12-4 and TRBJ2-5; 8 bases match TRBD1. The CDR3 has 14 residues. Trimming at V came to 5 bases and at J to 5 bases, leaving 7 bases not matched to a gene. The CDR3: CASSQRTGMETQYF. Here the CDR3 DNA reads TGTGCCAGCAGTCAGAGGACAGGGATGGAGACCCAGTACTTC.

This clonotype showed up just once. The chain links TRBV9 to TRBJ2-5, with a tentative D call TRBD1 (7 bases). The CDR3 has 16 residues. Trimming cost V 0 bases and J 1 base, with 13 bases left between them. Looked up from germline, CDR1 is SGDLS and CDR2 is YYNGEE. CDR3 coding DNA: TGTGCCAGCAGCGTAGAGGGGGCGGGGCTCCAAGAGACCCAGTACTTC. It specifies CASSVEGAGLQETQYF.

This clonotype was seen repeatedly, ten times or more. This rearrangement joins TRBV29-1 to TRBJ2-1; 7 nucleotides align to TRBD2. J lost 4 bases, V lost 8 bases, and 8 bases had no gene match. The CDR3 runs 13 residues. Germline V gene sequence: CDR1 SQVTM, CDR2 ANQGSEA. CDR3 nucleotide sequence: TGCAGCCGTGGGACTAAATCTTACAATGAGCAGTTCTTC. Translated, it gives CSRGTKSYNEQFF.

J is TRBJ2-7 and V is TRBV27; 12 nucleotides match TRBD1. With V trimmed by 10 bases and J by 4 bases, 14 bases remained unmatched. The germline V gene encodes CDR1 MNHEY and CDR2 SMNVEV (reference sequence). This CDR3 has 16 residues. The CDR3 coding sequence is TGTGCCATCTTGATTCAACGGGGACAGGGGGCTTACGAGCAGTACTTC. The encoded protein is CAILIQRGQGAYEQYF.

This rearrangement joins TRBV5-1 to TRBJ2-4; maybe TRBD1 (5 bases). The end of the DNA fits TRBJ2-7 better, so the J call may be wrong. CDR1 is SGHRS, CDR2 YFSETQ, per germline. The CDR3 runs to 14 residues. The CDR3 protein is CASSFGVERGEQYF. In DNA form, the CDR3 reads TGCGCCAGCAGCTTTGGGGTCGAAAGGGGCGAGCAGTACTTC.

This clonotype has a handful of counts. The genes are TRBV6-6 and TRBJ2-4; weak D call: TRBD1 (5 bases). The germline V gene has CDR1 MNHNY and CDR2 SVGAGI (reference sequence). Trimming left V 7 bases short and J 8 bases short, with 9 bases between. The CDR3 totals 11 residues. CDR3 protein: CASIKGHIQYF. CDR3 nucleotide sequence: TGTGCCAGCATTAAGGGGCACATTCAGTACTTC.

The chain is built from TRBV5-1 and TRBJ2-7, with TRBD1 identical over 8 bases. The CDR3 is 17 residues long. The J segment lost 0 bases and the V segment lost 2 bases, leaving 10 bases of the junction unmatched. In germline, CDR1 is SGHRS, CDR2 YFSETQ. Here the CDR3 reads CASSLENYRGVSYEQYF. The CDR3 DNA is TGCGCCAGCAGCTTAGAAAACTACAGGGGGGTCTCCTACGAGCAGTACTTC.

This clonotype was seen more than once but under ten times. V gene TRBV6-6 combines with J gene TRBJ2-3; 13 positions match TRBD2. Per the germline V gene, CDR1 is MNHNY and CDR2 is SVGAGI (reference sequence). After removal of 2 bases from V and 14 bases from J, the junction contained 1 base not matched to a gene. The CDR3 extends over 12 amino acids. CDR3 coding DNA: TGTGCCAGCAGTTACCGGACTAGCGGGGGGTATTTT. As protein: CASSYRTSGGYF.

This clonotype was detected only a few times. V usage is TRBV28 and J usage is TRBJ2-4; D gene ambiguous. Germline V gene lookup returns CDR1 MDHEN and CDR2 SYDVKM. This CDR3 is built from 13 residues. V was clipped by 8 bases and J by 4 bases, with 12 bases between them. Here the CDR3 reads CASGSRVKNIQYF. The DNA for the CDR3 is TGTGCCAGCGGCTCACGTGTGAAAAACATTCAGTACTTC.

This sequence joins TRBV11-2 and TRBJ1-2; 7 bases are a match to TRBD1. V was clipped by 4 bases and J by 2 bases; unmatched bases: 22. The CDR3 loop spans 20 amino acids. Germline-derived CDR1 and CDR2 are SGHAT and FQNNGV. The CDR3 reads CASSSVHALPDREKNYGYTF. The CDR3 DNA reads as TGTGCCAGCAGCTCAGTCCACGCCTTACCAGACAGGGAAAAAAACTATGGCTACACCTTC.

The genes are TRBV6-2 or TRBV6-3 and TRBJ1-2; tentative D call: TRBD1 (6 bases). Trimming removed 6 bases from V and 7 bases from J, with 27 bases in between. The CDR3 is 17 residues long. CDR1 and CDR2 from the germline V gene are MNHEY and SVGEGT. The CDR3 DNA follows: TGTGCCAGCAGAGCCCCACAGCCCCAGACAGGCGGACCTGGCTACACCTTC. Protein: CASRAPQPQTGGPGYTF.

The genes are TRBV3-1 and TRBJ2-1, with 10 bases matching TRBD2. Germline CDR1 and CDR2: LGHDT and YNNKEL (reference sequence). CDR3 length: 15 amino acids. V gave up 5 bases and J gave up 2 bases; unmatched junction bases: 3. CDR3 DNA sequence: TGTGCCAGCAGCGGACTAGCGGCACCCTACAATGAGCAGTTCTTC. Its protein product is CASSGLAAPYNEQFF.

This clonotype has only a few counts. The chain has TRBV4-2 and TRBJ1-4; a possible D gene is TRBD1 (5 bases). The ends were cut back, 0 bases at V and 8 bases at J, with 13 bases in the middle. The CDR3 totals 15 residues. Germline loops: CDR1 LGHNA, CDR2 YNFKEQ. The CDR3 sequence: CASSQELAGSEKLFF. CDR3 DNA: TGTGCCAGCAGCCAAGAGTTAGCAGGGAGCGAAAAACTGTTTTTT.

The chain employs TRBV6-6 and TRBJ1-2, with D possibly matching TRBD1 (5 bases). Germline V gives CDR1 MNHNY, CDR2 SVGAGI (reference sequence). Between the trimmed V and J ends, which lost 8 bases and 1 base, there was a span of 8 bases. This CDR3 is built from 12 residues. The CDR3 region is CASGDSNYGYTF. The CDR3 DNA follows: TGTGCCAGCGGAGACAGTAACTATGGCTACACCTTC.

This clonotype was counted a single time. This chain connects TRBV5-6 to TRBJ2-5; tentative D call: TRBD1 (6 bases). With 1 base removed from V and 1 base from J, the gap between germline ends came to 14 bases. The CDR3 totals 16 residues. The V gene's germline CDR1 is SGHDT and CDR2 YYEEEE. CDR3 in amino acids: CASSLRVGGLQETQYF. The CDR3 DNA is TGTGCCAGCAGCTTGAGAGTTGGGGGCCTCCAAGAGACCCAGTACTTC.

This clonotype has a single count. CDR3 sequence (DNA): TGCGCCAGCAGCGACAGGGTTGGCACCGGGGAGCTGTTTTTT. Its protein is CASSDRVGTGELFF. The chain recombines TRBV5-1 with TRBJ2-2; 7 bases fit TRBD1. CDR1 and CDR2 (germline): SGHRS, YFSETQ. The CDR3 has 14 residues. Unmatched junction bases numbered 4, after V lost 4 bases and J lost 4 bases. Full variable domain (remainder filled in from reference TRBV5-1 and TRBJ2-2): KAGVTQTPRYLIKTRGQQVTLSCSPISGHRSVSWYQQTPGQGLQFLFEYFSETQRNKGNFPGRFSGRQFSNSRSEMNVSTLELGDSALYLCASSDRVGTGELFFGEGSRLTVL.

The gene calls are TRBV5-1 and TRBJ1-1, with no clear D. The CDR3 runs 14 residues. Trimming removed 0 bases from V and 1 base from J, with 7 bases in between. Germline CDR1 and CDR2: SGHRS and YFSETQ. The CDR3 spells CASSLADWNTEAFF. The CDR3 coding sequence is TGCGCCAGCAGCTTGGCGGACTGGAACACTGAAGCTTTCTTT. Variable domain in full (rest from reference TRBV5-1 and TRBJ1-1): KAGVTQTPRYLIKTRGQQVTLSCSPISGHRSVSWYQQTPGQGLQFLFEYFSETQRNKGNFPGRFSGRQFSNSRSEMNVSTLELGDSALYLCASSLADWNTEAFFGQGTRLTVV.